This T cell receptor (beta chain) comes out of a study of glioma-infiltrating T cells. Findings and caveats of the study: Above-expected tissue-blood divergence occurred in all gliomas, most in low-grade ones.

The iRepertoire nested amplicon-rescue multiplex PCR amplified TCR alpha and beta CDR3s from RNA. Tissue mRNA or PBMC total RNA, about 90-450 ng, went into one-step reverse transcription and amplification. TCRdb reprocessed the multiplex PCR reads with MiXCR, giving one entry per CDR3 protein. In the table there are tens of thousands of distinct CDR3 sequences, around 40% of which are singletons. This CDR3 is built from 15 residues. V lost 6 bases and J lost 5; bases outside the gene matches: 7. This clonotype was counted ten times or more. Its antigen is not known. Specimen: glioma tissue, nonneoplastic brain tissue, or PBMCs (not recorded which). V and J are TRBV12-3 or TRBV12-4 and TRBJ1-5; TRBD1 aligns across 10 bases. The TCR originated in a human donor with low-grade glioma or glioblastoma, undergoing nonglioma brain surgery, or in good health (not recorded which). CDR3 coding DNA: TGTGCCAGCAGCCTGACAGGGGGCTCGGATCAGCCCCAGCATTTT. Translated, it gives CASSLTGGSDQPQHF.